The entry that follows covers one T cell receptor beta chain sequence. As yet, its antigen is unknown. This entry is derived from a study of OX40 agonist ivuxolimab in advanced cancers. About the study: At doses from 0.01 to 10 mg/kg, patients were given intravenous ivuxolimab every 2 weeks. Three patients showed partial responses: one hepatocellular carcinoma and two cutaneous melanoma cases. Study-level points and caveats: Antigen targets of the expanded peripheral T cells went undetermined.

Only in-frame clones appear in the TCRdb table, and some are missing; sequencing was by immunoSEQ multiplex PCR. The data show approximately 89,000 clones, over 75% seen once. Blood sampling took place at baseline, cycle 4 day 1, and cycle 7 day 1. The origin of this receptor is an adult with an advanced solid tumor such as melanoma, head and neck, liver or kidney cancer. This specimen was CD4+ or CD8+ T cells sorted from blood, taken in a trial of the OX40 agonist ivuxolimab.

Here the CDR3 DNA reads TGTGCCAGCAGCTTGGCCGGACAGGCCTATATCACAGATACGCAGTATTTT. Its protein is CASSLAGQAYITDTQYF. V gene TRBV5-8 combines with J gene TRBJ2-3; 7 positions agree with TRBD1. The V segment lost 0 bases and the J segment 2 bases; nucleotides outside the gene matches: 9. Germline values: CDR1 SGHTS, CDR2 YDEGEE. The CDR3 has 17 amino acids.